This T cell receptor (beta chain) was sequenced in a study of blood T cell repertoires in COVID-19 (dated by TCRdb to the early 2020s). Concerning the study at large: Collaborator samples came from the United States, Italy and Spain and covered acute and convalescent phases of COVID-19. The samples were drawn from the first 160 participants of the ongoing ImmuneRACE study and from some 1,300 subjects provided by 6 global collaborators. The prospective study material was composed of cDNA or gDNA derived from T cells, B-cell-depleted T cells, or PBMCs. A freely available public database, intended as a resource for researchers studying the immune response to SARS-CoV-2, is where the repertoires were released. Where available, HLA class I and class II types were obtained from metadata supplied by the sample provider rather than from assay-based typing. Nearly every sample came with metadata listing a de-identified subject ID, COVID-19 status, age in years and sex. The dataset comprised deeply sampled blood TCRbeta repertoires from subjects exposed to, actively infected with, or recovered from COVID-19. Beyond this particular receptor, the publication reports: How much clinical and demographic metadata was included differed by source and by participant, and the metadata was provided uncurated.

Collaborating institutions collected whole blood in K2EDTA tubes following their own protocols. For TCRbeta analysis, collaborator samples were shipped as frozen whole blood, as isolated PBMCs, or as DNA extracted from either sample type. The immunoSEQ Assay, a bias-controlled multiplex PCR, was used to amplify TCRbeta CDR3 regions from genomic DNA. In the authors' own workflow: Within the assay, amplification of reference gene primers was used to estimate how many nucleated cells each sample contained. To quantify the absolute abundance of each unique TCRbeta CDR3 rearrangement, sequence reads were collapsed and filtered. Productive Simpson clonality was computed per sample as the square root of Simpson's diversity index over productive rearrangements. Not all clones reach the TCRdb copy of this immuneACCESS table, which keeps in-frame sequences only. Checked studies attribute under half of the gap to unresolved V genes and leave the rest unexplained. V and J calls and clone size follow that table, whereas D and trimming were derived from the DNA. For this sample there are more than 100,000 clones; about 90% appear just once. In total, the top ten clones hold around 2.3% of the sample.

Comment on this clone: Its cognate antigen has yet to be identified. No base qualities exist here, and no much larger clone lies one base off it.

The CDR3, from cysteine to phenylalanine, totals 13 residues. The retained sequence is limited to the CDR3, 39 bases, with the frame set at the first base. V is cut by 5 bases and J by 1 base, and the space between the germline ends is 9 bases. Looking up the germline V gene yields CDR1 MNHEY and CDR2 SVGEGT. Sequencing was done on a sample of peripheral blood. The chain couples TRBV6-2 or TRBV6-3 to TRBJ2-7, with TRBD1 as a weak D call on 5 bases. This clonotype was sampled from a middle-aged man with active COVID-19. This receptor has the CDR3 CASSVDRSYEQYF. The sequenced DNA: TGTGCCAGCAGTGTCGACAGATCCTACGAGCAGTACTTC.